What follows are 4 T cell receptor beta chains derived from one specimen sequenced in a study of blood T cell repertoires in COVID-19. Sequencing used immunoSEQ multiplex PCR; TCRdb keeps in-frame clones, though not all of them. The sample records over 130,000 clones, 70% to 80% being singletons. The sample consisted of peripheral blood. The origin of the receptors is a woman in her fifties or sixties with active or convalescent COVID-19.

J is TRBJ1-6 and V is TRBV5-1, with 10 bases fitting TRBD1. With 0 bases clipped from V and 7 bases from J, the junction kept 7 bases outside the gene matches. The germline V gene encodes CDR1 SGHRS and CDR2 YFSETQ. CDR3 size: 17 residues. The CDR3 spells CASSLAIPGQGNSPLHF. In nucleotides, the CDR3 is TGCGCCAGCAGCTTGGCCATCCCGGGACAGGGGAATTCACCCCTCCACTTT.

The gene calls are TRBV2 and TRBJ2-1; 8 bases are a match to TRBD2. The CDR3 runs 15 residues. V dropped 4 bases and J dropped 7; count of bases not matched to a gene: 9. CDR1 is SNHLY, CDR2 FYNNEI, per germline. The CDR3 sequence: CASSGLALVGNEQFF. DNA of the CDR3: TGTGCCAGCAGTGGACTAGCGTTGGTGGGGAATGAGCAGTTCTTC.

V and J are TRBV5-1 and TRBJ2-7, with TRBD2 matching 14 bases. The germline V gene encodes CDR1 SGHRS and CDR2 YFSETQ. With 5 bases clipped from V and 5 bases from J, the junction kept 9 bases outside the gene matches. There are 16 residues in the CDR3. CDR3 region: CASRYGTSGSPHEQYF. The CDR3 region has the DNA TGCGCCAGCAGATACGGGACTAGCGGGAGTCCCCACGAGCAGTACTTC.

The chain couples TRBV5-6 to TRBJ2-3; TRBD2 might be the D (6 bases). The CDR3 runs 16 residues. Germline values: CDR1 SGHDT, CDR2 YYEEEE. With 2 bases removed from V and 2 bases from J, the gap between germline ends came to 15 bases. As DNA, the CDR3 is TGTGCCAGCAGCTTAATCGGGAGAGGCCCCACAGATACGCAGTATTTT. This codes for CASSLIGRGPTDTQYF.